The clone carrying this T cell receptor beta chain was observed many times. The library was prepared for alpha chains; this beta chain is a stray read, so its frequency means little. Time point specified: sample taken at primary tumor resection. Unsorted whole RNA samples from tumor, nontumor lung or frozen PBMC were sequenced. The sample is drawn from a study of spatial heterogeneity in lung cancer. For the study at large: Sequencing consistently turned up more beta-chain sequences than alpha-chain sequences.

V was pared by 0 bases and J by 0 bases, with 6 bases between. This CDR3 comprises 15 residues. From germline, CDR1 is SGHRS and CDR2 YFSETQ. A unique molecular identifier was carried by every single TCR cDNA molecule. TCRdb re-called the 5' RACE reads through MiXCR, storing one row per CDR3 protein. Altogether about 15,000 distinct CDR3 sequences are present, 3.6% being singletons, with the ten largest covering around 8.9%. The sequence derives from a male donor with early-stage non-small cell lung cancer. The chain links TRBV5-1 to TRBJ2-2; D is undetermined. This specimen was normal lung tissue next to the tumor, taken at surgery. The CDR3 DNA reads TGCGCCAGCAGCTTGGCGGCAACGAACACCGGGGAGCTGTTTTTT. Its translation: CASSLAATNTGELFF.